This T cell receptor (beta chain) is drawn from a study of STAT3 mutations in large granular lymphocyte leukemia. Study-wide context: Roughly half the longitudinally sequenced T-LGLL patients had canonical STAT3 mutations. Study conclusions and caveats: Clonal expansion was inferred from samples taken at other timepoints. After therapy, about 30% of the 18 patients switched clonotypes, all new clones STAT3 wild type. Every T-cell large granular lymphocyte leukemia patient had at least one immunodominant TCR beta clonotype.

A remark on this clone: The antigen is not known.

Using immunoSEQ multiplex PCR, the repertoire was profiled, and TCRdb retains in-frame clones only, with some absent. Altogether around 13,000 clones are present, about 88% being singletons, with the ten largest covering approximately 31%. Germline CDR1 reads SEHNR; CDR2 reads FQNEAQ (reference sequence). There are 11 residues in the CDR3. V was clipped by 6 bases and J by 7 bases, with 6 bases between them. Sequenced input: peripheral blood mononuclear cells. The chain couples TRBV7-9 to TRBJ1-4, with D maybe TRBD1 (5 bases). The receptor was isolated from a man aged 35 to 55 with T-cell large granular lymphocyte leukemia. Some clones in this sample may be carry-over from other donors' samples. CDR3 sequence: CASRRGEKLFF. CDR3 coding DNA: TGTGCCAGCAGGAGGGGTGAAAAACTGTTTTTT.